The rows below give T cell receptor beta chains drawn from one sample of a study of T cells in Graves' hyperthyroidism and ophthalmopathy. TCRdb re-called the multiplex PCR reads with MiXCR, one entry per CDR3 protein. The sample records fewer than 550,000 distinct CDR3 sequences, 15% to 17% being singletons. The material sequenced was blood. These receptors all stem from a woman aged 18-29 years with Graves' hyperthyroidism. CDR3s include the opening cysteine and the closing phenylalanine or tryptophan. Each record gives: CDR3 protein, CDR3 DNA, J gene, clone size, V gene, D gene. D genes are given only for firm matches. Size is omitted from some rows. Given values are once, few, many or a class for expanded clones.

CSAYRFGYWPETHTDTQYF	TGCAGTGCCTACCGCTTCGGTTACTGGCCCGAAACACACACAGATACGCAGTATTTT	TRBJ2-3	few	TRBV20-1	-
CASSPLAGGDYEQYF	TGTGCCAGCAGTCCATTAGCGGGAGGCGACTACGAGCAGTACTTC	TRBJ2-7	-	TRBV6-1	TRBD2
CASSLVIGGAGETQYF	TGTGCCAGCAGCTTAGTGATAGGGGGCGCGGGAGAGACCCAGTACTTC	TRBJ2-5	many	TRBV11-2	TRBD1
CASSQNPSRQHEQYF	TGCGCCAGCAGCCAAAACCCCTCCCGGCAGCACGAGCAGTACTTC	TRBJ2-7	many	TRBV4-1	-
CSAMVAENTGELFF	TGCAGTGCTATGGTAGCGGAAAACACCGGGGAGCTGTTTTTT	TRBJ2-2	few	TRBV20-1	-
CASSSVLAEEIQYF	TGCGCCAGCAGCTCGGTGCTAGCGGAAGAGATCCAGTACTTC	TRBJ2-5	-	TRBV5-1	TRBD2
CSGPLAGAVYEQYF	TGCAGTGGGCCACTAGCGGGAGCGGTCTACGAGCAGTACTTC	TRBJ2-7	few	TRBV20-1	TRBD2
CASSYSDSSYGYTF	TGTGCCAGCAGTTACTCCGACAGCTCCTATGGCTACACCTTC	TRBJ1-2	-	TRBV6-5	-
CSALDRGRTGELFF	TGCAGTGCTTTGGACAGGGGAAGAACCGGGGAGCTGTTTTTT	TRBJ2-2	once	TRBV20-1	TRBD1
CSANIAGEIPQDTQYF	TGCAGTGCTAATATAGCGGGAGAGATACCTCAGGATACGCAGTATTTT	TRBJ2-3	few	TRBV20-1	TRBD2
CATSHDGNSGNTIYF	TGTGCCACCAGCCACGACGGGAACTCTGGAAACACCATATATTTT	TRBJ1-3	-	TRBV15	-
CASRTDREIRYSPLHF	TGTGCCAGCAGGACCGACAGGGAAATTAGGTACTCACCCCTCCACTTT	TRBJ1-6	-	TRBV13	TRBD1
CASSLTGTSGGAYEQYF	TGTGCCAGCAGCTTAACCGGGACTAGCGGGGGGGCATACGAGCAGTACTTC	TRBJ2-7	many	TRBV7-2	TRBD2
CASSSNPSGVNSPLHF	TGTGCCAGCAGTTCCAACCCGAGCGGCGTAAATTCACCCCTCCACTTT	TRBJ1-6	-	TRBV6-5	-
CASSLTAGSLVQQYF	TGTGCCAGCAGCTTAACCGCAGGTTCCTTGGTGCAGCAGTACTTC	TRBJ2-7	few	TRBV7-9	-
CASSKWGLGYTF	TGTGCCAGCAGCAAGTGGGGCCTTGGCTACACCTTC	TRBJ1-2	many	TRBV28	-
CASSGGVDLADTQYF	TGTGCCAGCAGTGGGGGGGTGGATCTGGCAGATACGCAGTATTTT	TRBJ2-3	few	TRBV5-4	TRBD2
CASSYRPRLQGGTSYNSPLHF	TGTGCCAGCAGTTACCGACCCCGACTTCAAGGAGGGACCTCCTATAATTCACCCCTCCACTTT	TRBJ1-6	few	TRBV12-3/TRBV12-4	-
CSASGGAEIEQFF	TGCAGTGCTAGCGGGGGGGCCGAGATTGAGCAGTTCTTC	TRBJ2-1	many	TRBV20-1	TRBD2
CASSPTRSGGSQDTQYF	TGTGCCAGCAGCCCCACGAGGAGCGGGGGGTCCCAAGATACGCAGTATTTT	TRBJ2-3	-	TRBV6-1	TRBD2
CSVSKPSGINTGELFF	TGCAGCGTCAGCAAGCCTAGCGGGATAAACACCGGGGAGCTGTTTTTT	TRBJ2-2	few	TRBV29-1	TRBD2
CSARVKTRPNTEAFF	TGCAGTGCTAGAGTTAAGACAAGGCCAAACACTGAAGCTTTCTTT	TRBJ1-1	many	TRBV20-1	-
CASSLATLTGTEQFF	TGCGCCAGCAGCTTAGCCACCCTGACCGGGACAGAGCAGTTCTTC	TRBJ2-1	many	TRBV5-1	-
CASSQVEGRGSYGYTF	TGTGCCAGCAGCCAAGTGGAAGGTCGAGGAAGCTATGGCTACACCTTC	TRBJ1-2	few	TRBV3-1	-
CASSLVQSNQPQHF	TGTGCCAGCAGCCTGGTCCAAAGCAATCAGCCCCAGCATTTT	TRBJ1-5	few	TRBV7-8	-
CASSDGQGNNEQFF	TGTGCCAGCAGCGATGGACAGGGGAACAATGAGCAGTTCTTC	TRBJ2-1	many	TRBV5-5	TRBD1